This TCR beta chain was identified in a study of T cell changes during pregnancy in multiple sclerosis. J was trimmed by 4 bases and V by 2 bases; bases with no gene match: 6. The CDR3 consists of 15 residues. CDR1 SGDLS and CDR2 YYNGEE come from the germline V gene. Some clones are missing from TCRdb's copy, which holds only in-frame ones; the method was immunoSEQ multiplex PCR. The sample lists 66,000 or so clones, around nine tenths seen once, with roughly 5% in the top ten. This chain links TRBV9 with TRBJ2-7; 10 positions agree with TRBD2. Material: CD8+ T cells from peripheral blood mononuclear cells, obtained before pregnancy. The sequence derives from a female donor with multiple sclerosis, enrolled in a pregnancy study. The CDR3 reads CASSVEAGGPYEQYF. The CDR3, as DNA: TGTGCCAGCAGCGTCGAAGCGGGGGGGCCTTACGAGCAGTACTTC. The complete variable domain, with remaining parts taken from reference TRBV9 and TRBJ2-7, reads DSGVTQTPKHLITATGQRVTLRCSPRSGDLSVYWYQQSLDQGLQFLIQYYNGEERAKGNILERFSAQQFPDLHSELNLSSLELGDSALYFCASSVEAGGPYEQYFGPGTRLTVT.